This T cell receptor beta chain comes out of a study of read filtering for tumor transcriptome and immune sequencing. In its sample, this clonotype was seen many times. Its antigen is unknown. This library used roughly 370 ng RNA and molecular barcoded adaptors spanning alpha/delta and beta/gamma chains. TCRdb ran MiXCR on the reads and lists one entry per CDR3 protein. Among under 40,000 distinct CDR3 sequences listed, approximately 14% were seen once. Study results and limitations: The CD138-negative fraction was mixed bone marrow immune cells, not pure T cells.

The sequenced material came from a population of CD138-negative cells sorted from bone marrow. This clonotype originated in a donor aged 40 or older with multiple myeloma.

The CDR3: CASRRQGSYEQYF. In DNA form, the CDR3 reads TGTGCCAGCAGGCGACAGGGGTCCTACGAGCAGTACTTC. The chain uses TRBV14 and TRBJ2-7; TRBD1 agrees at 8 bases. CDR3 size: 13 residues. Germline values: CDR1 SGHDN, CDR2 FVKESK. With V trimmed by 6 bases and J by 1 base, 2 bases remained unmatched.